This TCR beta chain was found in a study of blood T cells in healthy people across ages (dated by TCRdb to between 2014 and 2017). Notes on the research overall: In model experiments, template switching captured about one uniquely barcoded TCR beta cDNA molecule for every two T cells. Donors were grouped into four age groups: young (average 16 years), middle-aged (under 40), aged (around 60) and long-lived (less than 85). Donors of different ages were randomly distributed across sequencing lanes to avoid experimental bias. Two additional independent replicas of 1 million unique cDNA reads from the same blood draw were analyzed for two donors (one aged 18 to 29 and one aged 80 or older). Using deep sequencing normalized with unique cDNA molecular identifiers, the study measured how TCR beta repertoire diversity changes with age. Here is what the overall study found, with its caveats: Compared with the aged group, more naive CD4+ T cells, fewer expanded clones and increased TCR diversity were shown by the long-lived group, suggesting age selection. There was a strong correlation between observed TCR beta diversity and the percentage of naive T cells measured by flow cytometry. Since profiling was done on bulk unsorted PBMCs, naive and antigen-experienced compartments could not be conclusively compared. Because the CMV infection status of the donors was unknown, age-related changes in expanded clonotypes may potentially have been confounded. Estimates of total diversity based on one million sequenced T cells were regarded as lower bounds and as underestimates. As age increased, observed TCR beta diversity per million T cells dropped in a roughly linear way, and a significant reduction was already evident by age 40.

The roughly 39 donors, aged 6 to 90 years, were systemically healthy Caucasian individuals from Russia. Ten milliliters of peripheral blood were drawn from each donor into EDTA-treated Vacutainer tubes. PBMCs were isolated by Ficoll-Paque density-gradient centrifugation, with at least 6 million obtained per sample. Trizol reagent was used to extract total RNA from PBMCs, with at least 6 micrograms per sample. Naive CD45RAhigh/CD27high T cell percentages were measured by flow cytometry on a PBMC aliquot from every donor. In the case of this clonotype: Its recognized antigen is unknown. The junction does not match germline at one end; this may be a read error.

The CDR3 holds 14 amino acids from the cysteine to the phenylalanine. The read is trimmed to its CDR3 DNA, 42 bases read in frame from base 1. CDR1 is given as SGHKS and CDR2 as YYEKEE, both from the germline V gene (reference sequence). Library generation was performed with 5' RACE. The sample was run on an Illumina HiSeq 2500. The second PCR ran for about 7 to 11 cycles and used a J-beta primer mix along with a sample-barcoded 5' primer. A unique molecular identifier was introduced onto each TCR beta cDNA molecule by a template-switch 5' adaptor carrying 12 random nucleotides. At least 2.5 million CDR3-containing paired-end reads were obtained from each sample. All of the RNA was converted into first-strand cDNA using the Mint cDNA synthesis kit, with a TRBC-specific oligonucleotide serving as the primer. Following uracil-DNA glycosylase treatment, a first 18-cycle PCR with universal primers M1SS and BC2_uni_R was performed on all cDNA. The paper's data handling went like this. For normalization, 1 million high-quality reads were randomly selected from each sample, with every read carrying a distinct molecular identifier. Instead of being binned into consensus sequences, reads that shared molecular identifiers were thrown out. MiTCR, run with a Q25 quality threshold and the strictest error-elimination algorithm, handled CDR3 identification, clonotype clustering and error correction. A nonparametric unseen species model using Euler transformation provided a lower-bound estimate of total TCR beta diversity. TCRdb reran the public reads through fastp at Q25 and MiXCR, keeping productive beta chains. Merged by CDR3 protein, the rows form single entries marked with the most common genes and DNA. The V and J calls reflect TCRdb's pipeline rather than the authors' work. The sample table records roughly 900,000 distinct CDR3 sequences; around 26% of these occur just once. The ten biggest clones cover 17% of the sample.

This TCR was sampled from a woman aged 80 or over in good health. The chain uses TRBV5-5 and TRBJ1-2; the D gene assignment is ambiguous. Input material: blood. The CDR3 protein sequence reads: CASSDLLGNYGHTF. DNA sequence: TGTGCCAGCAGTGACCTCCTAGGGAACTATGGCCACACCTTC.